A single sample is the source of the 26 T cell receptor beta chains below, sequenced in a study of graft-versus-host responses after intestinal transplantation. The antigens of these receptors remain unknown. Sequencing was performed with immunoSEQ multiplex PCR; in TCRdb, only in-frame clones are kept and a portion is missing. This table has tens of thousands of clones, more than 85% appearing once. The specimen was unstimulated CD8+ T cells sorted from spleen or lymph node cells, collected before transplant. The receptor set was obtained from a human donor who was the organ donor for an intestinal transplant.

This chain joins TRBV4-2 and TRBJ2-5, with a weak D call TRBD2 (5 bases). Trimming pared 1 base from V and 7 bases from J, leaving 19 bases between. CDR3 length: 16 residues. Germline values: CDR1 LGHNA, CDR2 YNFKEQ. Written as DNA, the CDR3 is TGTGCCAGCAGCCAAGTTGGGGAGATGCCCCTGTGGACCCAGTACTTC. Protein: CASSQVGEMPLWTQYF.

This chain uses TRBV14 with TRBJ2-6; 7 bases are a match to TRBD1. Germline V gene lookup returns CDR1 SGHDN and CDR2 FVKESK. This CDR3 spans 21 amino acids. Trimming cost V 0 bases and J 0 bases; bases outside gene matches: 14. In DNA, the CDR3 is TGTGCCAGCAGCCAAGAGGGGCCCCTCGGACAGGTCCTCTCTGGGGCCAACGTCCTGACTTTC. It encodes CASSQEGPLGQVLSGANVLTF.

The chain combines TRBV6-1 with TRBJ1-1; TRBD1 matches 7 bases. V was pared by 0 bases and J by 4 bases, with 8 bases of the junction left unmatched. Germline V gene data show CDR1 as MNHNS and CDR2 as SASEGT. This CDR3 comprises 16 residues. CDR3: CASSEASTGMSTEAFF. CDR3 nucleotides: TGTGCCAGCAGTGAAGCCTCGACAGGGATGAGCACTGAAGCTTTCTTT.

The rearrangement joins TRBV4-1 to TRBJ1-2; perhaps TRBD1 as D (5 bases). The CDR3 has 20 amino acids. Deletions cut 5 bases from V and 0 bases from J, with 28 bases between. Per germline, CDR1 MGHRA and CDR2 YSYEKL. The CDR3 coding sequence is TGCGCCAGCAGCAACCTACTGCGGTTTATCGGGCTGGGGGCTAACTATGGCTACACCTTC. Translated: CASSNLLRFIGLGANYGYTF.

In its sample, this clone was seen once. The rearrangement uses TRBV13 and TRBJ1-1; no reliable D call. The CDR3 consists of 12 residues. The V end lost 2 bases, the J end lost 6 bases, and 7 bases lay between the germline ends. CDR1 PRHDT and CDR2 FYEKMQ come from the germline V gene (reference sequence). The CDR3 reads CASSLSNSEAFF. As DNA, the CDR3 is TGTGCCAGCAGCTTATCGAATTCTGAAGCTTTCTTT.

The sample holds one count of this clone. This chain connects TRBV29-1 to TRBJ1-2, with TRBD1 identical over 7 bases. J was trimmed by 7 bases and V by 4 bases; bases with no gene match: 9. The CDR3 length is 13 residues. Germline values: CDR1 SQVTM, CDR2 ANQGSEA. The CDR3 spells CSVGGTDLGGYTF. The CDR3, as DNA: TGCAGCGTTGGTGGGACAGACCTAGGTGGCTACACCTTC.

This clone was detected only once. The chain carries TRBV18 and TRBJ2-1, with TRBD1 as a possible D gene (7 bases). Germline V CDR1 and CDR2: KGHSH, LQKENI. The V end was cut by 0 bases, the J end by 8 bases, with 11 bases between. This CDR3 comprises 14 residues. The CDR3 nucleotides read TGTGCCAGCTCACCACCTCAGGGGGGCGATGAGCAGTTCTTC. It is translated as CASSPPQGGDEQFF.

DNA for the CDR3: TGCGCCAGCAGCTTGGAGGGCCCGGGCCATTCACCCCTCCACTTT. Residues: CASSLEGPGHSPLHF. The V call is TRBV5-1, the J call TRBJ1-6, with D uncertain. Germline V gene lookup returns CDR1 SGHRS and CDR2 YFSETQ. The V end was cut by 0 bases, the J end by 8 bases, with 12 bases between. The CDR3 loop spans 15 amino acids.

This clone was recorded a few times. The rearrangement links TRBV6-1 to TRBJ1-1; 7 bases line up with TRBD1. V shed 3 bases, J shed 5 bases, and the junction held 12 bases outside the gene matches. From germline, CDR1 is MNHNS and CDR2 SASEGT. The CDR3 loop spans 16 amino acids. Written as DNA, the CDR3 is TGTGCCAGCAGTGAGGGGGCAGGGGGGGGTATGACTGAAGCTTTCTTT. Residues: CASSEGAGGGMTEAFF.

This chain links TRBV7-6 with TRBJ2-3; the D is unclear. The CDR3 runs 19 residues. Deletions cut 4 bases from V and 2 bases from J, with 25 bases between. CDR1 SGHVS and CDR2 FNYEAQ come from the germline V gene. The CDR3 region has the DNA TGTGCCAGCAGCTCAAGGGTGTATGGGCTCTCCTCGGACACAGATACGCAGTATTTT. Residues: CASSSRVYGLSSDTDTQYF.

The chain is built from TRBV7-5 and TRBJ2-5; TRBD1, the table's D call, lacks a check against the DNA. TRBV7-5 is an annotated pseudogene. The CDR3 has 12 residues. The CDR3 nucleotides are TGTGTCAGAACATCAGTTTCGGAGACCCAGTACTTC. Its protein is CVRTSVSETQYF.

The V gene is TRBV4-1, the J gene TRBJ2-5; 10 nucleotides align to TRBD2. The J call is doubtful: the DNA matches TRBJ2-7 better. This CDR3 comprises 15 residues. Germline-derived CDR1 and CDR2 are MGHRA and YSYEKL. Here the CDR3 reads CASSQEAGGVYEQYF. CDR3 coding DNA: TGCGCCAGCAGCCAAGAAGCGGGGGGGGTCTACGAGCAGTACTTC.

The chain has TRBV6-1 and TRBJ1-1; D might be TRBD1 (5 bases). This CDR3 comprises 15 residues. The ends were cut back, 1 base at V and 6 bases at J, with 15 bases in the middle. Germline assignment: CDR1 MNHNS and CDR2 SASEGT. The CDR3 DNA reads as TGTGCCAGCAGTGAAGTTTGGCGGGGGAGCGCTGAAGCTTTCTTT. Amino acids: CASSEVWRGSAEAFF.

A few counts support this clone. The sample carries other DNA sequences with the same CDR3. V is TRBV19 and J is TRBJ2-7, with 7 nucleotides matching TRBD2. The trim removed 3 bases at V and 0 bases at J, leaving 2 bases unmatched. Per the germline V gene, CDR1 is LNHDA and CDR2 is SQIVND (reference sequence). The CDR3 loop spans 14 amino acids. The CDR3, as DNA: TGTGCCAGTAGTATCGGCGGGAGCTCCTACGAGCAGTACTTC. It translates to CASSIGGSSYEQYF.

J is TRBJ1-1 and V is TRBV7-9; 9 bases match TRBD1. The CDR3 totals 15 residues. Germline V gene sequence: CDR1 SEHNR, CDR2 FQNEAQ (reference sequence). With 5 bases clipped from V and 1 base from J, the junction kept 5 bases outside the gene matches. In DNA form, the CDR3 reads TGTGCCAGCAGCCTCCCGGGACAGGGGAACACTGAAGCTTTCTTT. This sequence encodes CASSLPGQGNTEAFF.

This chain uses TRBV6-1 with TRBJ2-1, with D possibly called TRBD1 or TRBD2 (5 bases each). CDR1 and CDR2 from the germline V gene are MNHNS and SASEGT. The length of the CDR3 is 12 residues. V lost 7 bases and J lost 11, with 15 bases in between. Written as DNA, the CDR3 is TGTGCCAGCACCGGGGACGGGCAACAGCAGTTCTTC. Translation: CASTGDGQQQFF.

V is TRBV30 and J is TRBJ1-5; 8 bases agree with TRBD1. V lost 3 bases, J lost 4 bases, and 8 bases stayed unmatched. The germline V gene encodes CDR1 GTSNPN and CDR2 SVGIG (reference sequence). This CDR3 region has 15 residues. The CDR3 region is CAWSVGTGYNQPQHF. In DNA, the CDR3 is TGTGCCTGGAGCGTGGGGACAGGCTATAATCAGCCCCAGCATTTT.

V gene TRBV27 combines with J gene TRBJ1-2; D remains ambiguous. This CDR3 is built from 14 residues. The germline gives CDR1 MNHEY, CDR2 SMNVEV (reference sequence). Trimming shortened V by 6 bases and J by 5 bases, and 16 bases separated the two germline ends. In nucleotides, the CDR3 is TGTGCCAGCAGCCTACCCGGCAGCCCATATGGCTACACCTTC. Its translation is CASSLPGSPYGYTF.

This clone occurred a few times. The gene calls are TRBV27 and TRBJ1-3, with D possibly matching TRBD1 (5 bases). CDR1 is MNHEY, CDR2 SMNVEV, per germline (reference sequence). There are 15 residues in the CDR3. V lost 2 bases to trimming and J lost 0 bases, with 8 bases between them. CDR3 sequence: CASSLRGSSGNTIYF. CDR3 sequence (DNA): TGTGCCAGCAGTTTACGGGGGAGCTCTGGAAACACCATATATTTT.

J is TRBJ1-6 and V is TRBV7-3, with TRBD1 as a possible D gene (5 bases). The V end lost 0 bases, the J end lost 8 bases, and 11 bases lay between the germline ends. Germline loops: CDR1 SGHTA, CDR2 FQGTGA. This CDR3 contains 15 residues. The CDR3 DNA is TGTGCCAGCAGCTTAACACCAGGGACTGATTCACCCCTCCACTTT. It specifies CASSLTPGTDSPLHF.

The V and J genes are TRBV30 and TRBJ2-7; D may be TRBD1 (6 bases). Trimming removed 7 bases from V and 1 base from J, with 14 bases in between. Germline CDR1 reads GTSNPN; CDR2 reads SVGIG (reference sequence). There are 13 residues in the CDR3. The CDR3 is CALSTGRSYEQYF. CDR3 coding DNA: TGTGCCTTATCTACAGGGAGATCCTACGAGCAGTACTTC.

J is TRBJ2-7 and V is TRBV6-1; D call uncertain. The CDR3 is 15 amino acids. V was shortened by 0 bases and J by 0 bases, with 9 bases between the two germline ends. Germline lookup yields CDR1 MNHNS and CDR2 SASEGT. The DNA of the CDR3 is TGTGCCAGCAGTGAAGCCCCAAGCATCTCCTACGAGCAGTACTTC. Its translation is CASSEAPSISYEQYF.

The V and J genes are TRBV6-1 and TRBJ2-3; TRBD2 matches at 7 bases. The V gene's germline CDR1 is MNHNS and CDR2 SASEGT. Trimming removed 10 bases from V and 0 bases from J; junction bases left unmatched: 7. The CDR3 has 14 amino acids. CDR3 in amino acids: CANSGGVSTDTQYF. In DNA, the CDR3 is TGTGCCAACTCTGGGGGGGTTAGCACAGATACGCAGTATTTT.

This chain uses TRBV28 with TRBJ2-5; D perhaps matches TRBD1 (6 bases). From germline, CDR1 is MDHEN and CDR2 SYDVKM. This CDR3 has 18 residues. V lost 3 bases and J lost 5, with 25 bases in between. Here the CDR3 reads CASSFPTPATGIGETQYF. CDR3 in DNA: TGTGCCAGCAGTTTCCCGACCCCGGCGACAGGTATCGGGGAGACCCAGTACTTC.

The chain combines TRBV30 with TRBJ1-1, with a tentative D call TRBD1 (5 bases). CDR1 and CDR2 from the germline V gene are GTSNPN and SVGIG (reference sequence). The CDR3 totals 12 residues. V was shortened by 3 bases and J by 1 base, with 6 bases between the two germline ends. The CDR3 DNA reads as TGTGCCTGGAGCCAGGGGAACACTGAAGCTTTCTTT. Translated, it gives CAWSQGNTEAFF.

This chain uses TRBV19 with TRBJ1-5; TRBD1 agrees at 7 bases. The CDR3 covers 15 residues. V lost 3 bases to trimming and J lost 1 base; unmatched junction nucleotides: 3. Germline assignment: CDR1 LNHDA and CDR2 SQIVND (reference sequence). The CDR3 sequence is CASSITGVSNQPQHF. CDR3 nucleotides: TGTGCCAGTAGTATTACAGGGGTGAGCAATCAGCCCCAGCATTTT.